Reported below is one T cell receptor (beta chain). Antigen specificity is unknown. Sequencing was performed with immunoSEQ multiplex PCR; in TCRdb, only in-frame clones are kept and a portion is missing. The repertoire holds under 200,000 clones, with 92% as singletons. This CDR3 spans 12 amino acids. Germline V gene sequence: CDR1 SQVTM, CDR2 ANQGSEA. Between the trimmed V and J ends, which lost 7 bases and 7 bases, there was a span of 17 bases. This sample is part of a study of T cell responses to AZD1222 COVID-19 vaccine. Study outcomes and limitations: In a largely white British group with more females than males, clonal diversity was possibly underestimated.

The chain combines TRBV29-1 with TRBJ2-7; D may correspond to TRBD1 or TRBD2 (7 bases each). The TCR originated in an adult in good health. Sequenced here: peripheral blood, sampled on day 0 of MenACWY control vaccination. CDR3 residues: CSATQGRGEQYF. Written as DNA, the CDR3 is TGCAGCGCGACACAGGGGCGGGGGGAGCAGTACTTC.